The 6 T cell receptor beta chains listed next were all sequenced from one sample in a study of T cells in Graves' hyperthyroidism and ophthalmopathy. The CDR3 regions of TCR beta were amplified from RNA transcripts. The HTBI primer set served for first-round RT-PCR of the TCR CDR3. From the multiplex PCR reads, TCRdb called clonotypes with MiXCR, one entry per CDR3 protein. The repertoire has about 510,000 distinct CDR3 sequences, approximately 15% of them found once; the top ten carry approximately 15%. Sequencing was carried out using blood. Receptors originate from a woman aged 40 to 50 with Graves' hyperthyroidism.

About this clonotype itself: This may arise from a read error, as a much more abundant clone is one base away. The CDR3, as DNA: TGTGCCAGCAGCCAACAGGGACAGGGGGTAGGTCAGCCCAAGCATTTT. Translation: CASSQQGQGVGQPKHF. The chain uses TRBV7-2 and TRBJ1-5; TRBD1 agrees at 11 bases. CDR3 length: 16 amino acids. Germline CDR1 reads SGHTA; CDR2 reads FQGNSA.

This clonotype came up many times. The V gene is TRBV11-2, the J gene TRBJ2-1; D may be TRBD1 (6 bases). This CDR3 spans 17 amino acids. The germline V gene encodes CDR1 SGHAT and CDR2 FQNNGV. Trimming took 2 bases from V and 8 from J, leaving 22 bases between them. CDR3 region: CASSLSIVRGLFDEQFF. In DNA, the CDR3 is TGTGCCAGCAGCTTATCGATCGTCAGGGGCCTATTCGATGAGCAGTTCTTC.

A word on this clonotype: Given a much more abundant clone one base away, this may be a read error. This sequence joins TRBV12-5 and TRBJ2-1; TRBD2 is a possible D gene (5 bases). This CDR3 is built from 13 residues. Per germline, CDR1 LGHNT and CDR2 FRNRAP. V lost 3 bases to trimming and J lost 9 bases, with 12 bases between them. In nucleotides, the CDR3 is TGTGCTAGTGGTTTAGCGGACGGATTTGAGCAGTTCTTC. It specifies CASGLADGFEQFF.

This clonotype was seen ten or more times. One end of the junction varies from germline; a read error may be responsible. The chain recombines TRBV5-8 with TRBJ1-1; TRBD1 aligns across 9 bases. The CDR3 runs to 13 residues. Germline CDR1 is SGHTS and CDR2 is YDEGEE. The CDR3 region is CASNRDRDTEAFF. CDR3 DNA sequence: TGTGCGAGCAACCGGGACAGGGACACTGAAGCTTTCTTT.

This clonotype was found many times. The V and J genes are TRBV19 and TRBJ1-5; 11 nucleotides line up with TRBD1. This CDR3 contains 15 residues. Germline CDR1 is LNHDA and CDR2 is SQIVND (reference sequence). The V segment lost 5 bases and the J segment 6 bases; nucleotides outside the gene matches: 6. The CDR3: CASSPRDRGFQPQHF. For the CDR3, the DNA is TGTGCCAGTAGTCCTCGGGACAGGGGGTTTCAGCCCCAGCATTTT.

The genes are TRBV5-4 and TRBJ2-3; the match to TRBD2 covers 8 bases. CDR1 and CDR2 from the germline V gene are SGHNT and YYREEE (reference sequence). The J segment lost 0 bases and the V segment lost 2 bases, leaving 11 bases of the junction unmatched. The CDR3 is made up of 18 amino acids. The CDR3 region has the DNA TGTGCCAGCAGCTTTTGGCTAGCGGGTACGACTAGCACAGATACGCAGTATTTT. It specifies CASSFWLAGTTSTDTQYF.